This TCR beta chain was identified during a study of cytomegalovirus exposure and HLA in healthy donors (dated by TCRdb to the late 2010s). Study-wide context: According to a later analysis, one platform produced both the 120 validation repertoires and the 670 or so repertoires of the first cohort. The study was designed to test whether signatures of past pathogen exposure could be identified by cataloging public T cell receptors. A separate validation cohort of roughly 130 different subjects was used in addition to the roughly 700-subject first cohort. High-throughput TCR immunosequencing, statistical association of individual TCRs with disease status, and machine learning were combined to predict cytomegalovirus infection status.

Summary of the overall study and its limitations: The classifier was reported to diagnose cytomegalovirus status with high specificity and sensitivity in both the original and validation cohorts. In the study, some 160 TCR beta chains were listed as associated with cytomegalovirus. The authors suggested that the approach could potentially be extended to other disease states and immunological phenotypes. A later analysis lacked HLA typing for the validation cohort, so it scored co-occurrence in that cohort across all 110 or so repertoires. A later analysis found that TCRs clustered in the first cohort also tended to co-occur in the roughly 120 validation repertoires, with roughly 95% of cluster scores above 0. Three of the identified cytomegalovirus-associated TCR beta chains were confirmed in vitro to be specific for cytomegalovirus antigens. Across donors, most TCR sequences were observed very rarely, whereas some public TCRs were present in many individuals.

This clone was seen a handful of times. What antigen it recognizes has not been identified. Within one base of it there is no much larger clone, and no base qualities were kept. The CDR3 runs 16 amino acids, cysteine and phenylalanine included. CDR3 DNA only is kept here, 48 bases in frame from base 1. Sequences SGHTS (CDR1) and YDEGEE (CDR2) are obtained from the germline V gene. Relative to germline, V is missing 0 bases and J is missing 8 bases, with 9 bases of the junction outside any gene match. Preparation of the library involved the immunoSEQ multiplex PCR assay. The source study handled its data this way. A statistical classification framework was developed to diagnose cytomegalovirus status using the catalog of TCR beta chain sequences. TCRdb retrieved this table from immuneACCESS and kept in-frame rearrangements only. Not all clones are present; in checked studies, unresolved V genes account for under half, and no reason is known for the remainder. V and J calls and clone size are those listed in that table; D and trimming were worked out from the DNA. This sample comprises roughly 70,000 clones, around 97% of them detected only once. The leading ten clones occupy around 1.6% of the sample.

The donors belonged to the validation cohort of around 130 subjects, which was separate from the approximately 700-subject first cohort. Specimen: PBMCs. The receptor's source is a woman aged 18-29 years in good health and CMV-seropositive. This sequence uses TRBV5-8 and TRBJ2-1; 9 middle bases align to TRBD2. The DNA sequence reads TGTGCCAGCAGCTTGGCACTGGGGACTAGCATCCATGAGCAGTTCTTC. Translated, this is CASSLALGTSIHEQFF.